The 30 T cell receptor beta chains listed next were all sequenced from one sample in a study of T cells in Graves' hyperthyroidism and ophthalmopathy. The source material, RNA transcripts, was used to amplify TCR beta CDR3 regions. When the TCR CDR3 underwent first-round RT-PCR, the HTBI primer set was used. In TCRdb, the multiplex PCR reads were re-called with MiXCR into one record per CDR3 protein. The sample has fewer than 600,000 distinct CDR3 sequences; roughly an eighth are singletons. The specimen was blood. These receptors were taken from a woman younger than 35 with Graves' hyperthyroidism.

The chain couples TRBV29-1 to TRBJ1-2; D is undetermined. The CDR3 spans 12 residues. The V gene lost 4 bases and the J gene lost 1 base, with 7 bases spanning the gap. Germline-derived CDR1 and CDR2 are SQVTM and ANQGSEA. The CDR3, as DNA: TGCAGCGTTGGATCAGTTAACTATGGCTACACCTTC. As protein: CSVGSVNYGYTF. The full variable domain, its missing parts supplied by reference TRBV29-1 and TRBJ1-2, is SAVISQKPSRDICQRGTSLTIQCQVDSQVTMMFWYRQQPGQSLTLIATANQGSEATYESGFVIDKFPISRPNLTFSTLTVSNMSPEDSSIYLCSVGSVNYGYTFGSGTRLTVV.

There are many counts of this clonotype. This sequence joins TRBV3-1 and TRBJ2-6, with TRBD1 as a possible D gene (7 bases). The germline gives CDR1 LGHDT, CDR2 YNNKEL (reference sequence). This CDR3 region has 11 residues. Deletions cut 4 bases from V and 14 bases from J, with 9 bases between. The CDR3 nucleotides read TGTGCCAGCAGCCCAGGGGGGATCCTGACTTTC. Protein: CASSPGGILTF.

This clonotype was seen ten or more times. The chain recombines TRBV12-3 or TRBV12-4 with TRBJ1-5; D is undetermined. The germline V and J ends were trimmed by 5 bases and 1 base, with 18 bases remaining between them. The CDR3 runs 17 residues. The CDR3 DNA follows: TGTGCCAGCAGTCCCCGTTCGGGGTTCGGAAGCAATCAGCCCCAGCATTTT. As protein: CASSPRSGFGSNQPQHF.

This clonotype was observed at least ten times. The rearrangement uses TRBV12-3 or TRBV12-4 and TRBJ2-7; TRBD1 or TRBD2 may be the D gene (5 bases each). The length of the CDR3 is 14 residues. V was shortened by 2 bases and J by 4 bases, with 12 bases between the two germline ends. The CDR3 DNA reads TGTGCCAGCAGTTTACGGGAATCAGGGTACGAGCAGTACTTC. Its protein product is CASSLRESGYEQYF.

This clonotype was recorded at least ten times. This rearrangement joins TRBV19 to TRBJ1-4; tentatively, D is TRBD1 (5 bases). The germline gives CDR1 LNHDA, CDR2 SQIVND (reference sequence). V gave up 7 bases and J gave up 1 base, with 13 bases separating them. CDR3 size: 15 residues. The CDR3 is CASTRDFLTNEKLFF. The CDR3 coding sequence is TGTGCCAGTACCCGGGACTTCCTAACTAATGAAAAACTGTTTTTT.

This clonotype was seen ten or more times. The chain couples TRBV5-1 to TRBJ2-1; 9 bases align to TRBD2. With 5 bases clipped from V and 1 base from J, the junction kept 7 bases outside the gene matches. The germline gives CDR1 SGHRS, CDR2 YFSETQ. The CDR3 totals 16 residues. The DNA for the CDR3 is TGCGCCAGCAGTCGTCAAAGCGGGAGGTCCTACAATGAGCAGTTCTTC. It translates to CASSRQSGRSYNEQFF.

This clonotype has a count of ten or more. V is TRBV20-1 and J is TRBJ1-2; D gene uncertain. V lost 1 base and J lost 3, with 15 bases in between. There are 15 residues in the CDR3. In germline, CDR1 is DFQATT, CDR2 SNEGSKA (reference sequence). The chain's CDR3 is CSARGQSAEDYGYTF. CDR3 bases: TGCAGTGCTAGAGGTCAATCGGCAGAGGACTATGGCTACACCTTC.

This clonotype was seen only a few times. V usage is TRBV5-1 and J usage is TRBJ1-6, with D perhaps matching TRBD1 (5 bases). Germline-derived CDR1 and CDR2 are SGHRS and YFSETQ. V lost 4 bases and J lost 9, with 17 bases in between. The CDR3 contains 15 residues. The CDR3, as DNA: TGCGCCAGCAGCCTCAGGGTGGGGGGGATTTCACCCCTCCACTTT. Protein: CASSLRVGGISPLHF.

This clonotype was counted once. The rearrangement joins TRBV25-1 to TRBJ1-6; unclear D gene. Deletions cut 1 base from V and 7 bases from J, with 11 bases between. The CDR3 is 15 residues long. Per the germline V gene, CDR1 is MGHDK and CDR2 is SYGVNS. In nucleotides, the CDR3 is TGTGCCAGCAGTGAATGGGTAAGACCGAATTCACCCCTCCACTTT. This sequence encodes CASSEWVRPNSPLHF. Variable domain in full (rest from reference TRBV25-1 and TRBJ1-6): EADIYQTPRYLVIGTGKKITLECSQTMGHDKMYWYQQDPGMELHLIHYSYGVNSTEKGDLSSESTVSRIRTEHFPLTLESARPSHTSQYLCASSEWVRPNSPLHFGNGTRLTVT.

This clonotype occurred many times. This rearrangement joins TRBV5-1 to TRBJ2-5, with D possibly matching TRBD2 (6 bases). Germline CDR1 and CDR2: SGHRS and YFSETQ. The V end was cut by 2 bases, the J end by 2 bases, with 10 bases between. This CDR3 has 14 amino acids. The CDR3: CASSLAGIQETQYF. The CDR3 DNA follows: TGCGCCAGCAGCTTAGCGGGCATACAAGAGACCCAGTACTTC.

This clonotype was counted between two and nine times. The rearrangement uses TRBV20-1 and TRBJ2-5, with 10 bases matching TRBD2. The length of the CDR3 is 18 residues. CDR1 is DFQATT and CDR2 is SNEGSKA in the germline V gene (reference sequence). Unmatched junction bases numbered 17, after V lost 2 bases and J lost 5 bases. Here the CDR3 reads CSARPFEREGPRVETQYF. The CDR3 DNA follows: TGCAGTGCTAGACCCTTTGAGCGGGAGGGCCCGAGGGTGGAGACCCAGTACTTC.

This clonotype was picked up many times. The chain joins TRBV9 to TRBJ1-5; D gene ambiguous. Trimming removed 9 bases from V and 6 bases from J, with 19 bases in between. There are 14 residues in the CDR3. The germline V gene encodes CDR1 SGDLS and CDR2 YYNGEE. The CDR3 region has the DNA TGTGCCAACCCGAAGAGGGAGGCGATTCAGCCCCAGCATTTT. Translating it yields CANPKREAIQPQHF. Drawing the rest from reference TRBV9 and TRBJ1-5, the complete variable domain is DSGVTQTPKHLITATGQRVTLRCSPRSGDLSVYWYQQSLDQGLQFLIQYYNGEERAKGNILERFSAQQFPDLHSELNLSSLELGDSALYFCANPKREAIQPQHFGDGTRLSIL.

Turning to this clonotype: Just one base apart from a much larger clone, this may be a read error. V and J are TRBV19 and TRBJ2-1, with D possibly being TRBD2 (5 bases). Trimming cost V 10 bases and J 5 bases, with 18 bases left between them. The CDR3 totals 14 residues. Germline V gene sequence: CDR1 LNHDA, CDR2 SQIVND (reference sequence). CDR3 sequence: CATKRRKGDNEQFF. In DNA, the CDR3 is TGTGCCACCAAAAGGCGTAAGGGAGACAATGAGCAGTTCTTC.

This clonotype was observed a handful of times. V usage is TRBV13 and J usage is TRBJ2-1; 9 nucleotides align to TRBD1. The germline CDR1 and CDR2 sequences are PRHDT and FYEKMQ (reference sequence). The V segment lost 5 bases and the J segment 4 bases; nucleotides outside the gene matches: 12. The CDR3 has 17 amino acids. This chain's CDR3 is CASSPLGGQGLYNEQFF. CDR3 sequence (DNA): TGTGCCAGCAGCCCCCTGGGGGGACAGGGACTTTACAATGAGCAGTTCTTC.

V gene TRBV29-1 combines with J gene TRBJ2-1; TRBD2 aligns across 11 bases. CDR3 length: 16 residues. Trimming at V came to 6 bases and at J to 3 bases, leaving 10 bases not matched to a gene. Germline V gene sequence: CDR1 SQVTM, CDR2 ANQGSEA. CDR3 DNA sequence: TGCAGCGTCGGTTCAATGCTAGCGGGGGGCTACAATGAGCAGTTCTTC. This sequence encodes CSVGSMLAGGYNEQFF.

This clonotype was counted many times. The chain employs TRBV30 and TRBJ1-1; D call uncertain. Germline values: CDR1 GTSNPN, CDR2 SVGIG (reference sequence). This CDR3 spans 16 amino acids. V gave up 5 bases and J gave up 0 bases, with 19 bases separating them. The CDR3 sequence is CAWSHGRQLMNTEAFF. CDR3 bases: TGTGCCTGGTCCCACGGCAGGCAGCTTATGAACACTGAAGCTTTCTTT.

This clonotype was seen ten or more times. The chain links TRBV28 to TRBJ2-5, with D possibly matching TRBD2 (6 bases). The germline V gene has CDR1 MDHEN and CDR2 SYDVKM. The CDR3 is 15 residues long. V was shortened by 2 bases and J by 4 bases, with 14 bases between the two germline ends. DNA for the CDR3: TGTGCCAGCAGTTTAGAGACCCCGGGAGCAGAGACCCAGTACTTC. Translation: CASSLETPGAETQYF.

This clonotype was seen a few times. V is TRBV5-1 and J is TRBJ2-5, with D unclear. Trimming stripped 6 bases from V and 0 bases from J, with 15 bases between. Germline CDR1 reads SGHRS; CDR2 reads YFSETQ. The CDR3 runs to 15 residues. The CDR3 DNA reads TGCGCCAGCACCGGCGGAGCCCCGAACCAAGAGACCCAGTACTTC. The encoded protein is CASTGGAPNQETQYF.

This clonotype was detected many times. This chain connects TRBV15 to TRBJ1-1; 9 bases are shared with TRBD1. CDR3 length equals 14 residues. Germline trimming cut 1 base from V and 10 bases from J; bases unmatched to any gene: 7. CDR1 LNHNV and CDR2 YYDKDF come from the germline V gene (reference sequence). The CDR3 coding sequence is TGTGCCACCAGCAGAGGGTCACAGGGGGCCCGAGCTTTCTTT. It specifies CATSRGSQGARAFF.

This clonotype was observed a few times. The rearrangement uses TRBV12-3 or TRBV12-4 and TRBJ2-2; the D is unclear. The CDR3 covers 14 residues. Trimming cost V 1 base and J 4 bases, with 7 bases left between them. This CDR3 reads CASSLVQSTGELFF. The CDR3 region has the DNA TGTGCCAGCAGTTTAGTTCAGTCCACCGGGGAGCTGTTTTTT.

The J gene is TRBJ2-2, the V gene TRBV7-8, with D possibly TRBD1 on 6 matching bases. The germline CDR1 and CDR2 sequences are SGHVS and FQNEAQ. The CDR3 runs to 14 residues. V was cut by 5 bases and J by 6 bases, with 13 bases left in between. CDR3 residues: CASSPSRGSGELFF. The CDR3, as DNA: TGTGCCAGCAGCCCAAGCAGGGGTTCCGGGGAGCTGTTTTTT.

About this clonotype itself: One end of the junction does not line up with germline, which may come from a read error. The V call is TRBV5-1, the J call TRBJ2-3; no definite D call. This CDR3 comprises 16 residues. Germline CDR1 is SGHRS and CDR2 is YFSETQ. The CDR3 DNA follows: TGTGCCAGCAGCTTGGCCGGGCCGCTCAGCACAGATACGCAGTATTTT. Amino acid sequence: CASSLAGPLSTDTQYF.

V and J are TRBV19 and TRBJ1-2; D is uncertain. The V and J ends lost 6 bases and 8 bases respectively, with 13 bases between them. This CDR3 is built from 12 residues. The germline CDR1 and CDR2 sequences are LNHDA and SQIVND (reference sequence). The CDR3 protein is CASSYFDAGYTF. CDR3 nucleotides: TGTGCCAGTAGCTACTTTGACGCCGGCTACACCTTC.

The table lists this clonotype with many counts. The rearrangement joins TRBV10-3 to TRBJ2-7, with D unresolved. The CDR3 length is 12 residues. Germline CDR1 ENHRY, CDR2 SYGVKD. Trimming left V 2 bases short and J 3 bases short, with 5 bases between. CDR3 protein: CAISEVSYEQYF. CDR3 nucleotides: TGTGCCATCAGTGAGGTCAGCTACGAGCAGTACTTC.

This clonotype was seen many times. The chain couples TRBV12-3 or TRBV12-4 to TRBJ2-1; 9 bases align to TRBD2. The junction had 6 bases not matched to a gene; V was cut back by 6 bases and J by 3 bases. CDR3 size: 15 residues. CDR3 region: CASSESSGVYNEQFF. The CDR3 DNA is TGTGCCAGCAGCGAATCTAGCGGGGTCTACAATGAGCAGTTCTTC.

This clonotype was observed at least ten times. The chain links TRBV11-2 to TRBJ1-4; D uncertain. The length of the CDR3 is 18 residues. Germline V gene data show CDR1 as SGHAT and CDR2 as FQNNGV. Trimming left V 2 bases short and J 0 bases short, with 16 bases between. The chain's CDR3 is CASSLYRYPGTTNEKLFF. Written as DNA, the CDR3 is TGTGCCAGCAGCTTATACCGATACCCGGGGACAACTAATGAAAAACTGTTTTTT.

This clonotype occurred once. V usage is TRBV2 and J usage is TRBJ2-1, with 10 bases identical to TRBD1. Trimming at V came to 6 bases and at J to 7 bases, leaving 15 bases not matched to a gene. Germline V gene sequence: CDR1 SNHLY, CDR2 FYNNEI. The CDR3 has 17 amino acids. CDR3 sequence reads: CASSPPTGTGVRNEQFF. CDR3 sequence (DNA): TGTGCCAGCAGCCCCCCCACCGGGACAGGGGTAAGGAATGAGCAGTTCTTC.

The chain employs TRBV7-2 and TRBJ2-5; the D gene could be TRBD1 or TRBD2 (5 bases each). CDR1 and CDR2 from the germline V gene are SGHTA and FQGNSA. The CDR3 has 15 residues. V was shortened by 3 bases and J by 4 bases, with 15 bases between the two germline ends. This CDR3 is CASSFQKGTRETQYF. The CDR3 DNA sequence: TGTGCCAGCAGCTTCCAAAAGGGGACGAGAGAGACCCAGTACTTC.

This clonotype appeared many times. The chain carries TRBV30 and TRBJ2-3, with TRBD1 identical over 11 bases. This CDR3 contains 15 residues. Germline V gene sequence: CDR1 GTSNPN, CDR2 SVGIG (reference sequence). J gave up 4 bases and V 3 bases, and 6 bases lay outside the gene matches. Here the CDR3 DNA reads TGTGCCTGGAGCCTGGGGACAGGGGGTGCAGATACGCAGTATTTT. It codes for CAWSLGTGGADTQYF.

Points on this clonotype: This sequence may be a read error, since a much larger clone differs from it by one base. CDR3 sequence reads: CASSPRTSGSREQYF. The CDR3 DNA is TGTGCCAGCAGTCCTAGGACTAGCGGGAGTCGAGAGCAGTACTTC. V is TRBV2 and J is TRBJ2-7; the match to TRBD2 covers 13 bases. CDR1 and CDR2 (germline): SNHLY, FYNNEI. The CDR3 runs 15 residues. The junction had 8 bases not matched to a gene; V was cut back by 5 bases and J by 7 bases.